This is a list of T cell receptor beta chains from one sample in a study of cytomegalovirus exposure and HLA in healthy donors. Generated by immunoSEQ multiplex PCR, the TCRdb table keeps only in-frame clones and is missing some. The data show approximately 150,000 clones, around four fifths seen once. The specimen sequenced was PBMCs. All receptors come from a male donor in good health and CMV-seropositive. CDR3s include the opening cysteine and the closing phenylalanine or tryptophan. The D gene is left open where the match is weak. Rows give clone size only sometimes, using once, few, many, or a class for an expanded clone.

d_call j_call v_call clone_size cdr3_aa cdr3_nt
. TRBJ1-2 TRBV5-6 . CASSLVSSPNYGYTF TGTGCCAGCAGCTTGGTTAGCTCTCCTAACTATGGCTACACCTTC
TRBD1 TRBJ1-1 TRBV5-1 . CASSFRGTEAFF TGCGCCAGCAGCTTCAGGGGGACTGAAGCTTTCTTT
TRBD2 TRBJ2-1 TRBV5-1 . CASWEGLAGGSEQFF TGCGCCAGCTGGGAGGGACTAGCGGGGGGGAGTGAGCAGTTCTTC
TRBD1 TRBJ2-3 TRBV5-8 . CASSKRTGGGTDTQYF TGTGCCAGCAGCAAACGGACAGGGGGCGGGACAGATACGCAGTATTTT
. TRBJ2-1 TRBV19 . CASSIVGGSSYNEQFF TGTGCCAGTAGTATTGTGGGAGGAAGCTCCTACAATGAGCAGTTCTTC
TRBD2 TRBJ2-2 TRBV10-2 . CASSKTAGANTGELFF TGCGCCAGCAGCAAAACGGCGGGGGCGAACACCGGGGAGCTGTTTTTT
. TRBJ2-7 TRBV12-1 . CASSFAHGYEQYF TGTGCCAGCAGCTTTGCGCACGGGTACGAGCAGTACTTC
. TRBJ2-3 TRBV6-1 . CASSEERSAYTQYF TGTGCCAGCAGTGAAGAGAGGTCAGCCTATACGCAGTATTTT
TRBD1 TRBJ1-5 TRBV7-8 . CASSSQGGPQHF TGTGCCAGCAGCTCCCAGGGGGGACCCCAGCATTTT
. TRBJ2-3 TRBV6-5 . CASRAGTKADTQYF TGTGCCAGCAGGGCCGGGACAAAGGCAGATACGCAGTATTTT
. TRBJ2-5 TRBV7-6 . CASSLGVGRGHQETQYF TGTGCCAGCAGCTTAGGGGTCGGCAGGGGACACCAAGAGACCCAGTACTTC
TRBD1 TRBJ2-5 TRBV7-2 once CASSSGGETQYF TGTGCCAGCAGCTCAGGGGGAGAGACCCAGTACTTC
. TRBJ1-1 TRBV6-5 . CATRREMNTEAFF TGTGCCACCCGGAGGGAGATGAACACTGAAGCTTTCTTT
TRBD1 TRBJ2-3 TRBV13 . CASSFGGFEGAIDTQYF TGTGCCAGCAGCTTTGGAGGCTTTGAGGGGGCGATAGATACGCAGTATTTT
. TRBJ1-2 TRBV9 . CASSGTGNGYTF TGTGCCAGCAGCGGCACAGGGAACGGCTACACCTTC
. TRBJ1-1 TRBV4-1 . CASSRIFGSGLAFF TGCGCCAGCAGCCGGATCTTCGGCTCGGGATTGGCTTTCTTT
. TRBJ1-1 TRBV9 . CASSVGGSGDEAFF TGTGCCAGCAGCGTGGGGGGGTCCGGAGATGAAGCTTTCTTT
. TRBJ1-5 TRBV5-5 many CASSLGTDNQPQHF TGTGCCAGCAGCTTGGGGACAGATAATCAGCCCCAGCATTTT
TRBD2 TRBJ2-1 TRBV7-9 . CSSSLGTSAPGHEQFF TGTTCCAGCAGCTTAGGGACTAGCGCCCCGGGCCATGAGCAGTTCTTC
TRBD1 TRBJ1-4 TRBV6-5 . CASSWGTAGDEKLFF TGTGCCAGCAGTTGGGGGACAGCGGGCGATGAAAAACTGTTTTTT
. TRBJ2-1 TRBV7-9 . CASSLSGGYNEQFF TGTGCCAGCAGCTTAAGCGGCGGTTACAATGAGCAGTTCTTC
. TRBJ1-2 TRBV16 . CASSRRGEDYGYTF TGTGCCAGCAGCCGCAGGGGCGAAGACTATGGCTACACCTTC
TRBD2 TRBJ2-1 TRBV7-9 . CASSLAGLAGAEEQFF TGTGCCAGCAGCTTGGCGGGACTAGCGGGGGCGGAGGAGCAGTTCTTC
. TRBJ2-7 TRBV4-1 . CASSQAYRAYEQYF TGCGCCAGCAGCCAAGCCTACAGAGCCTACGAGCAGTACTTC
TRBD1 TRBJ2-2 TRBV29-1 . CSVAWTGDTGELFF TGCAGCGTTGCCTGGACAGGGGATACCGGGGAGCTGTTTTTT
TRBD1 TRBJ1-2 TRBV2 . CASSTGQGFSSYGYTF TGTGCCAGCAGTACAGGACAGGGGTTCTCCTCCTATGGCTACACCTTC
. TRBJ2-5 TRBV19 . CASSSSGWETQYF TGTGCCAGTAGTTCGTCGGGTTGGGAGACCCAGTACTTC
. TRBJ1-5 TRBV7-9 once CASSLEGGTQHF TGTGCCAGCAGCTTGGAGGGAGGGACCCAGCATTTT
. TRBJ1-4 TRBV5-5 . CASSFRGMGTNEKLFF TGTGCCAGCAGCTTTCGGGGGATGGGAACTAATGAAAAACTGTTTTTT